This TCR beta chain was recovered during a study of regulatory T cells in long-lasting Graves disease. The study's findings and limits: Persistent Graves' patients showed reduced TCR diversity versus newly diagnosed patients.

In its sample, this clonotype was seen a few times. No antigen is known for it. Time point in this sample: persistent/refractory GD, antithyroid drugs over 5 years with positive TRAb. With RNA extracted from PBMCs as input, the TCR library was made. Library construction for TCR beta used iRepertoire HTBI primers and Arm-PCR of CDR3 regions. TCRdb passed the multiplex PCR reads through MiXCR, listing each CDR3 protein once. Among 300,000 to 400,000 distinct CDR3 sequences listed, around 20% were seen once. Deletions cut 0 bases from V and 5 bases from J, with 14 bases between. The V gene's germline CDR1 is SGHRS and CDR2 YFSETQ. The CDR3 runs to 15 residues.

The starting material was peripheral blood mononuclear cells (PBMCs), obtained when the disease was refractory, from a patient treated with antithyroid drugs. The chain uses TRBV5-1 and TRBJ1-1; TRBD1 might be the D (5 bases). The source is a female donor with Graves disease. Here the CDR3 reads CASSLDPGSSTEAFF. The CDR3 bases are TGCGCCAGCAGCTTGGATCCAGGGTCATCGACTGAAGCTTTCTTT. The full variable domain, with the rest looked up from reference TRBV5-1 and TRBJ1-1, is KAGVTQTPRYLIKTRGQQVTLSCSPISGHRSVSWYQQTPGQGLQFLFEYFSETQRNKGNFPGRFSGRQFSNSRSEMNVSTLELGDSALYLCASSLDPGSSTEAFFGQGTRLTVV.